The 29 T cell receptor beta chains given below trace back to one sample, sequenced in a study of early T cells in non-severe SARS-CoV-2 infection. One entry per CDR3 protein, called by TCRdb with MiXCR from the 5' RACE reads. In the table there are some 96,000 distinct CDR3 sequences, around 10% of which are singletons. Material: whole blood, obtained at baseline. The origin of the receptors is an adult who was a healthcare worker with PCR-confirmed SARS-CoV-2 infection or an uninfected control (not recorded which).

This clonotype showed up just a few times. The chain carries TRBV19 and TRBJ2-1; maybe TRBD2 (6 bases). The V end was cut by 4 bases, the J end by 0 bases, with 7 bases between. From germline, CDR1 is LNHDA and CDR2 SQIVND (reference sequence). The CDR3 has 14 residues. The chain's CDR3 is CASSTGSSYNEQFF. Here the CDR3 DNA reads TGTGCCAGTAGTACCGGGAGCTCCTACAATGAGCAGTTCTTC.

This clonotype was observed a handful of times. CDR3 DNA sequence: TGCGCCAGCAGTGAGCCGACAGGGGGAAACGAGCAGTACTTC. Its translation: CASSEPTGGNEQYF. This chain connects TRBV10-2 to TRBJ2-7; 9 nucleotides line up with TRBD1. Trimming took 2 bases from V and 5 from J; bases not matched to a gene: 4. The CDR3 contains 14 residues. The germline gives CDR1 WSHSY, CDR2 SAAADI.

The sample holds many counts of this clonotype. The V call is TRBV7-3, the J call TRBJ2-3, with 8 nucleotides matching TRBD2. The CDR3 is 17 amino acids. Germline V gene sequence: CDR1 SGHTA, CDR2 FQGTGA. Losses at the gene ends were 2 bases for V and 3 bases for J; bases not matched to a gene: 10. CDR3 DNA: TGTGCCAGCAGCTTAGGTGGCGCAGCGGGGGTAACAGATACGCAGTATTTT. This sequence encodes CASSLGGAAGVTDTQYF.

This clonotype has ten or more counts. The chain uses TRBV5-4 and TRBJ2-3, with 8 bases identical to TRBD2. The germline V gene encodes CDR1 SGHNT and CDR2 YYREEE (reference sequence). The J segment lost 4 bases and the V segment lost 4 bases, leaving 8 bases of the junction unmatched. This CDR3 spans 15 amino acids. CDR3 loop: CASSPGGEMADTQYF. The CDR3 bases are TGTGCCAGCAGCCCGGGGGGGGAAATGGCAGATACGCAGTATTTT.

This clonotype occurred a few times. The chain is built from TRBV7-2 and TRBJ2-3; TRBD2 agrees at 14 bases. J lost 4 bases, V lost 4 bases, and 7 bases had no gene match. Germline CDR1 and CDR2: SGHTA and FQGNSA. The CDR3 runs 17 residues. DNA for the CDR3: TGTGCCAGCAGCTCGGGACTAGCGGGAGTAGGGGCAGATACGCAGTATTTT. Its translation: CASSSGLAGVGADTQYF.

This rearrangement joins TRBV11-3 to TRBJ2-3, with TRBD2 identical over 7 bases. Per germline, CDR1 SGHNT and CDR2 YENEEA. The V and J ends lost 0 bases and 4 bases, in that order; junction bases with no gene match: 4. This CDR3 has 15 residues. The CDR3 sequence is CASSLDQRGADTQYF. The DNA for the CDR3 is TGTGCCAGCAGCTTAGATCAGCGGGGTGCAGATACGCAGTATTTT.

This clonotype was counted at least ten times. This sequence joins TRBV7-6 and TRBJ1-2; 7 bases agree with TRBD1. This CDR3 contains 14 residues. V dropped 5 bases and J dropped 4; count of bases not matched to a gene: 7. Germline loops: CDR1 SGHVS, CDR2 FNYEAQ. In DNA, the CDR3 is TGTGCCAGCAGCCCCGGGGAGGGGGCCTATGGCTACACCTTC. It is translated as CASSPGEGAYGYTF.

This clonotype was counted ten times or more. CDR3 DNA sequence: TGTGCCAGCAGCCTACTAGCGGGGGGACCAGACTCCTACGAGCAGTACTTC. This sequence encodes CASSLLAGGPDSYEQYF. V and J are TRBV4-2 and TRBJ2-7; 12 nucleotides match TRBD2. Germline V gives CDR1 LGHNA, CDR2 YNFKEQ. The CDR3 totals 17 residues. V shed 4 bases, J shed 0 bases, and the junction held 7 bases outside the gene matches.

In its sample, this clonotype was seen many times. The V and J genes are TRBV18 and TRBJ2-1, with D possibly TRBD2 on 6 matching bases. The length of the CDR3 is 16 residues. CDR1 and CDR2 (germline): KGHSH, LQKENI. Trimming stripped 0 bases from V and 6 bases from J, with 15 bases between. CDR3 sequence reads: CASSPPLAGRLNEQFF. For the CDR3, the DNA is TGTGCCAGCTCACCACCTCTCGCGGGGCGTCTCAATGAGCAGTTCTTC.

V and J are TRBV2 and TRBJ2-2; D perhaps matches TRBD1 (5 bases). Germline V gives CDR1 SNHLY, CDR2 FYNNEI. Trimming removed 7 bases from V and 1 base from J, with 13 bases in between. CDR3 length: 15 residues. The CDR3 sequence: CASTRQLLNTGELFF. The CDR3 DNA sequence: TGTGCCAGCACTCGACAGCTTCTGAACACCGGGGAGCTGTTTTTT.

The gene calls are TRBV20-1 and TRBJ2-1; possible D gene TRBD2, 5 bases. CDR3 length equals 18 residues. Deletions cut 4 bases from V and 5 bases from J, with 27 bases between. Germline lookup yields CDR1 DFQATT and CDR2 SNEGSKA (reference sequence). The CDR3, as DNA: TGCAGTGCTAAACGGCGCGGACTTCTATCATTTGGGGACAATGAGCAGTTCTTC. As protein: CSAKRRGLLSFGDNEQFF.

The chain couples TRBV5-1 to TRBJ2-2, with 7 positions matching TRBD2. J lost 6 bases, V lost 3 bases, and 11 bases had no gene match. This CDR3 has 16 amino acids. CDR1 is SGHRS, CDR2 YFSETQ, per germline. The CDR3 region is CASSSRLGGTSGELFF. The DNA of the CDR3 is TGCGCCAGCAGCTCCCGTTTGGGGGGGACCTCCGGGGAGCTGTTTTTT.

This clonotype was seen a handful of times. CDR3 nucleotide sequence: TGTGCCAGCAGCGCACCGGGACAACAAGAGACCCAGTACTTC. This encodes CASSAPGQQETQYF. The J gene is TRBJ2-5, the V gene TRBV11-3; D perhaps matches TRBD1 (6 bases). With 5 bases removed from V and 2 bases from J, the gap between germline ends came to 12 bases. The CDR3 extends over 14 amino acids. The V gene's germline CDR1 is SGHNT and CDR2 YENEEA.

The chain joins TRBV10-3 to TRBJ1-4; TRBD1 might be the D (5 bases). V lost 6 bases to trimming and J lost 7 bases, with 15 bases between them. The length of the CDR3 is 14 residues. The germline V gene has CDR1 ENHRY and CDR2 SYGVKD. CDR3: CAIRDAGPGEKLFF. Here the CDR3 DNA reads TGTGCCATCAGAGATGCGGGGCCCGGTGAAAAACTGTTTTTT.

This rearrangement joins TRBV27 to TRBJ2-7; the D gene is possibly TRBD2 (5 bases). V lost 4 bases, J lost 0 bases, and 13 bases lay in between. Per the germline V gene, CDR1 is MNHEY and CDR2 is SMNVEV (reference sequence). The CDR3 runs 15 residues. The CDR3 DNA is TGTGCCAGCAGTTCCCGGCCCACTAGCTCCTACGAGCAGTACTTC. This sequence encodes CASSSRPTSSYEQYF.

The chain joins TRBV3-1 to TRBJ1-1; 9 nucleotides align to TRBD1. Unmatched junction bases numbered 1, after V lost 0 bases and J lost 5 bases. The CDR3 loop spans 14 amino acids. Germline V CDR1 and CDR2: LGHDT, YNNKEL (reference sequence). The CDR3 sequence: CASSQEQGATEAFF. CDR3 DNA sequence: TGTGCCAGCAGCCAAGAACAGGGGGCGACTGAAGCTTTCTTT. Full variable domain (missing parts from reference TRBV3-1 and TRBJ1-1): DTAVSQTPKYLVTQMGNDKSIKCEQNLGHDTMYWYKQDSKKFLKIMFSYNNKELIINETVPNRFSPKSPDKAHLNLHINSLELGDSAVYFCASSQEQGATEAFFGQGTRLTVV.

The table lists this clonotype with many counts. At one end, the junction sequence differs from germline, possibly due to a read error. The chain employs TRBV6-2 or TRBV6-3 and TRBJ2-7, with D perhaps TRBD1 (6 bases). This CDR3 contains 11 residues. Germline loops: CDR1 MNHEY, CDR2 SVGEGT. CDR3 loop: CASSTNRAMDF. The CDR3 nucleotides are TGTGCCAGCAGTACGAACAGGGCAATGGACTTC.

This clonotype has a handful of counts. J is TRBJ1-1 and V is TRBV7-9, with D possibly being TRBD1 (5 bases). V lost 5 bases and J lost 4, with 17 bases in between. CDR3 size: 15 residues. Germline V gives CDR1 SEHNR, CDR2 FQNEAQ (reference sequence). This CDR3 is CASSPPDGGITEAFF. As DNA, the CDR3 is TGTGCCAGCAGCCCGCCCGATGGGGGGATCACTGAAGCTTTCTTT.

The chain combines TRBV27 with TRBJ2-2, with TRBD2 matching 12 bases. CDR1 and CDR2 from the germline V gene are MNHEY and SMNVEV (reference sequence). V lost 6 bases and J lost 4; bases outside the gene matches: 9. The CDR3 totals 17 residues. CDR3 DNA: TGTGCCAGCAGCTTGACTAGCGGGAGATGGGGCACCGGGGAGCTGTTTTTT. This encodes CASSLTSGRWGTGELFF.

This clonotype occurred many times. The chain joins TRBV21-1 to TRBJ2-7; the D call in the table, TRBD1, was not verified against the DNA. TRBV21-1 is an annotated pseudogene. The CDR3 covers 16 residues. DNA of the CDR3: TGTGCCAGCAGCAAAGCTTCCGGGACACTCCCGGGGGAGCAGTACTTC. This codes for CASSKASGTLPGEQYF.

This clonotype appeared a few times. The rearrangement links TRBV6-5 to TRBJ1-2, with D uncertain. The length of the CDR3 is 15 residues. Trimming took off 5 bases at V and 4 bases at J, with 17 bases between the two ends. Per the germline V gene, CDR1 is MNHEY and CDR2 is SVGAGI. CDR3 sequence reads: CASSHFRLAAYGYTF. CDR3 DNA: TGTGCCAGCAGTCACTTTCGTTTGGCGGCCTATGGCTACACCTTC.

This chain joins TRBV2 and TRBJ2-1; a weak D match, TRBD2 (7 bases). Germline V gene sequence: CDR1 SNHLY, CDR2 FYNNEI. The CDR3 has 14 amino acids. Trimming cost V 11 bases and J 7 bases, with 21 bases left between them. The CDR3 sequence is CASGRGLQGNEQFF. DNA for the CDR3: TGTGCCTCAGGGAGGGGATTACAGGGAAATGAGCAGTTCTTC. The full variable domain, completed using reference TRBV2 and TRBJ2-1, is EPEVTQTPSHQVTQMGQEVILRCVPISNHLYFYWYRQILGQKVEFLVSFYNNEISEKSEIFDDQFSVERPDGSNFTLKIRSTKLEDSAMYFCASGRGLQGNEQFFGPGTRLTVL.

The chain has TRBV20-1 and TRBJ1-1; D is uncertain. The CDR3 sequence is 13 residues long. Trimming cost V 2 bases and J 1 base, with 8 bases left between them. Germline V gives CDR1 DFQATT, CDR2 SNEGSKA (reference sequence). The CDR3 nucleotides are TGCAGTGCTAGATCTAGCCGGAACACTGAAGCTTTCTTT. This sequence encodes CSARSSRNTEAFF.

This clonotype was seen a few times. This chain uses TRBV10-3 with TRBJ2-3; D is possibly TRBD2 (7 bases). Looked up from germline, CDR1 is ENHRY and CDR2 is SYGVKD. CDR3 length: 17 amino acids. V was trimmed by 3 bases and J by 4 bases, leaving 20 bases between them. CDR3 residues: CAISDPTGRADSDTQYF. The CDR3 DNA follows: TGTGCCATCAGTGACCCCACAGGGAGGGCAGATTCAGATACGCAGTATTTT.

The chain links TRBV20-1 to TRBJ2-5; 14 nucleotides align to TRBD2. The CDR3 is 17 amino acids. Per the germline V gene, CDR1 is DFQATT and CDR2 is SNEGSKA (reference sequence). With V trimmed by 0 bases and J by 3 bases, 6 bases remained unmatched. The CDR3 DNA follows: TGCAGTGCTAGAGATAGGACTAGCGGGAGGTTGGAAGAGACCCAGTACTTC. It specifies CSARDRTSGRLEETQYF.

A few counts support this clonotype. This chain uses TRBV27 with TRBJ1-1; 10 bases line up with TRBD1. The V gene end was trimmed by 1 base and the J gene end by 5 bases; junction bases not matched to a gene: 1. Germline V CDR1 and CDR2: MNHEY, SMNVEV (reference sequence). The CDR3 has 14 residues. The DNA for the CDR3 is TGTGCCAGCAGTTTATTGGGACAGGGGACTGAAGCTTTCTTT. It is translated as CASSLLGQGTEAFF.

This clonotype came up a few times. The rearrangement links TRBV7-8 to TRBJ2-7; 8 bases line up with TRBD1. CDR1 is SGHVS, CDR2 FQNEAQ, per germline. With 5 bases clipped from V and 4 bases from J, the junction kept 7 bases outside the gene matches. The CDR3 covers 14 residues. The CDR3: CASSKRQGRYEQYF. DNA for the CDR3: TGTGCCAGCAGCAAACGACAGGGGAGATACGAGCAGTACTTC.

This clonotype has a count of ten or more. The chain carries TRBV6-6 and TRBJ1-4; D not certain. This CDR3 comprises 13 residues. Looked up from germline, CDR1 is MNHNY and CDR2 is SVGAGI (reference sequence). The germline V and J ends were trimmed by 4 bases and 8 bases, with 11 bases remaining between them. The CDR3 nucleotides are TGTGCCAGCAGTTTGATCAAAGGGGAAAAACTGTTTTTT. Translation gives CASSLIKGEKLFF.

This clonotype has a count of ten or more. This chain links TRBV5-1 with TRBJ2-1; D unclear. Germline V gene data show CDR1 as SGHRS and CDR2 as YFSETQ. The CDR3 totals 13 residues. The germline V and J ends were trimmed by 0 bases and 6 bases, with 7 bases remaining between them. The CDR3 region has the DNA TGCGCCAGCAGCTTGGGGCAGAGCAATGAGCAGTTCTTC. Translating it yields CASSLGQSNEQFF. Full variable domain (outside the CDR3, taken from reference TRBV5-1 and TRBJ2-1): KAGVTQTPRYLIKTRGQQVTLSCSPISGHRSVSWYQQTPGQGLQFLFEYFSETQRNKGNFPGRFSGRQFSNSRSEMNVSTLELGDSALYLCASSLGQSNEQFFGPGTRLTVL.